The entry below gives a single T cell receptor (beta chain) sequence along with its context. These data belong to a study of blood T cell repertoires in COVID-19. As originally analysed: Amplification of reference gene primers provided the estimated nucleated cell counts. Method: immunoSEQ multiplex PCR; TCRdb's copy keeps in-frame clones and lacks some. The D gene and trimming were derived from the DNA, and the V and J assignments and clone size from that table. The table lists roughly 30,000 clones, approximately 84% of them singletons, with 8.5% to 10% in the top ten. Germline V gives CDR1 SGHTA, CDR2 FQGNSA. Unmatched junction bases numbered 5, after V lost 5 bases and J lost 5 bases. This CDR3 has 14 amino acids.

The chain couples TRBV7-2 to TRBJ2-2, with 7 bases matching TRBD1. The sequence was collected from a man at least 80 years old with active COVID-19. Sequenced sample: peripheral blood. CDR3 in DNA: TGTGCCAGCAGCAGACAGGGTCGGACCGGGGAGCTGTTTTTT. Its protein product is CASSRQGRTGELFF.